This T cell receptor (beta chain) emerged from a study of CD8 T cells in ankylosing spondylitis. Overall study findings and caveats: In ankylosing spondylitis blood, a motif of roughly eight highly homologous TCR beta variants appeared characteristic.

Regarding this clonotype: Its antigen is not identified.

The CDR3 has 14 amino acids. V trimming: 6 bases; J trimming: 0 bases; junction bases outside the gene matches: 8. Germline CDR1 reads DFQATT; CDR2 reads SNEGSKA (reference sequence). TCRdb used MiXCR to reprocess the 5' RACE reads, holding one entry per CDR3 protein. This table holds almost 400,000 distinct CDR3 sequences, about 22% found once. The TCR originated in a male donor with ankylosing spondylitis. J is TRBJ2-7 and V is TRBV20-1; 7 nucleotides align to TRBD1. The sequenced material came from blood, either unsorted or a sorted T cell fraction (not recorded which). The CDR3 sequence: CSAEPDRASYEQYF. The CDR3 region has the DNA TGCAGTGCAGAGCCTGACAGGGCCTCCTACGAGCAGTACTTC.